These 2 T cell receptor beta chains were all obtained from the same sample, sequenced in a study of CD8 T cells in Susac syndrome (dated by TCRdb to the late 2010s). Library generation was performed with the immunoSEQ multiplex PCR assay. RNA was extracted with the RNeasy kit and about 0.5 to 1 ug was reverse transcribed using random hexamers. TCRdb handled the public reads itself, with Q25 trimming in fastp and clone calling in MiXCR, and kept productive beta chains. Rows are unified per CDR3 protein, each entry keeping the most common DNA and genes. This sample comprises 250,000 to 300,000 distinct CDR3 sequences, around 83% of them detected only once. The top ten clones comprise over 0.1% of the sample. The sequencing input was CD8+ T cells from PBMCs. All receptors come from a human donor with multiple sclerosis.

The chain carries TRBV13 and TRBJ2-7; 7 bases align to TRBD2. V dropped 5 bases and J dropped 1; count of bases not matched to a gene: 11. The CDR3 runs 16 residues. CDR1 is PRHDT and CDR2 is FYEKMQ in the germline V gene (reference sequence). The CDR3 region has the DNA TGTGCCAGCAGCGGAGGGGCTAGCGGTAAGTCCTACGAGCAGTACTTC. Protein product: CASSGGASGKSYEQYF.

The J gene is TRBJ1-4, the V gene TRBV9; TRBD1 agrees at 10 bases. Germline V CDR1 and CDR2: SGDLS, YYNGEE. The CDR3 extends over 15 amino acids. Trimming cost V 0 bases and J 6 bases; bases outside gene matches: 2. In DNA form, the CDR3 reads TGTGCCAGCAGCGTAGGACAGGGGGCGGATGAAAAACTGTTTTTT. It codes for CASSVGQGADEKLFF.